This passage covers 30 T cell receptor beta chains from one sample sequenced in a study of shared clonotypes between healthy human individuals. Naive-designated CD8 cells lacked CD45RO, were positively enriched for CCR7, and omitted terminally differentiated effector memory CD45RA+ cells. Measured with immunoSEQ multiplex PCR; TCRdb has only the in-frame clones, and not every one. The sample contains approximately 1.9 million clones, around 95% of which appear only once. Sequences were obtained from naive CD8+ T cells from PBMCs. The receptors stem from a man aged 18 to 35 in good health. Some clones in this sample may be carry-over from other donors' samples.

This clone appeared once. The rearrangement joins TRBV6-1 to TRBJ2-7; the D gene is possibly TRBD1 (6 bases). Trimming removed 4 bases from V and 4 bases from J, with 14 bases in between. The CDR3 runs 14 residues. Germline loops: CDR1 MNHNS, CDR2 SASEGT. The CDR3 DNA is TGTGCCAGCAGTGTGTCAACAGGGCGGTACGAGCAGTACTTC. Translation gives CASSVSTGRYEQYF.

CDR3: CASRGLNTGELFF. CDR3 nucleotide sequence: TGTGCCAGCAGGGGACTGAACACCGGGGAGCTGTTTTTT. The gene calls are TRBV7-9 and TRBJ2-2; weak D call: TRBD2 (6 bases). The V gene lost 6 bases and the J gene lost 1 base, with 6 bases spanning the gap. The CDR3 has 13 amino acids. From germline, CDR1 is SEHNR and CDR2 FQNEAQ (reference sequence).

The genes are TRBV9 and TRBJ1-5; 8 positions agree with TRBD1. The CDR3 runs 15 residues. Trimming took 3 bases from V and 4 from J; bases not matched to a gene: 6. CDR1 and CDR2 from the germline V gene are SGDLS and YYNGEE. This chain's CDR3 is CASSAAGTGNQPQHF. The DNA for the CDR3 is TGTGCCAGCAGCGCCGCCGGGACAGGAAATCAGCCCCAGCATTTT.

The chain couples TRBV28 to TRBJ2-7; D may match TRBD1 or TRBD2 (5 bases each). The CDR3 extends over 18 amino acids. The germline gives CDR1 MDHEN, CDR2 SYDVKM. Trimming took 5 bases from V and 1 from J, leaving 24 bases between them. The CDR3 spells CASSVPGPESPSSYEQYF. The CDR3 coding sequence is TGTGCCAGCAGTGTACCGGGACCGGAATCCCCTTCTTCCTACGAGCAGTACTTC.

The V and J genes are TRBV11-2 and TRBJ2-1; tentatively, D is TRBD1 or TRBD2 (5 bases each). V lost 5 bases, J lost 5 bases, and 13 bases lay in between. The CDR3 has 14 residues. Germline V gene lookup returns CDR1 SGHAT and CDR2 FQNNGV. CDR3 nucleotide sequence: TGTGCCAGCAGCCCCGGGACCCGTCACAATGAGCAGTTCTTC. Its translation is CASSPGTRHNEQFF. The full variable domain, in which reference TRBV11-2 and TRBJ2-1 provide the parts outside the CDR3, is EAGVAQSPRYKIIEKRQSVAFWCNPISGHATLYWYQQILGQGPKLLIQFQNNGVVDDSQLPKDRFSAERLKGVDSTLKIQPAKLEDSAVYLCASSPGTRHNEQFFGPGTRLTVL.

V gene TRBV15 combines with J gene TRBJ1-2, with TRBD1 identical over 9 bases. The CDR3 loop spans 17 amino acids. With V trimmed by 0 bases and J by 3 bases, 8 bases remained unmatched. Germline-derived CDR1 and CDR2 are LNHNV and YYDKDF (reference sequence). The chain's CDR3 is CATSRDKGDRGDYGYTF. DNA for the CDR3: TGTGCCACCAGCAGAGATAAAGGAGACAGGGGGGACTATGGCTACACCTTC.

The DNA of the CDR3 is TGTGCCTGGAAACCGGGGGGTTACACTGAAGCTTTCTTT. Translated, it gives CAWKPGGYTEAFF. The rearrangement links TRBV30 to TRBJ1-1; tentatively, D is TRBD1 (5 bases). This CDR3 contains 13 residues. Per the germline V gene, CDR1 is GTSNPN and CDR2 is SVGIG (reference sequence). V lost 4 bases and J lost 3, with 12 bases in between.

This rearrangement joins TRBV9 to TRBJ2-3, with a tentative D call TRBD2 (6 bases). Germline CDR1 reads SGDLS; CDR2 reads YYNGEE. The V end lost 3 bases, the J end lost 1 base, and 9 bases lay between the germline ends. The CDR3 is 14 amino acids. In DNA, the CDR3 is TGTGCCAGCAGCGGGCGGGGCGGCACAGATACGCAGTATTTT. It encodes CASSGRGGTDTQYF.

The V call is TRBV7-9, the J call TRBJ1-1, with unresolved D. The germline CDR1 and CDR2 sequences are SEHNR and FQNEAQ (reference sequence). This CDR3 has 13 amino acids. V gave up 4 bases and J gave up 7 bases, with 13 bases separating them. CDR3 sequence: CASSSSQVLEAFF. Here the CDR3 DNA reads TGTGCCAGCAGCTCTAGTCAGGTCCTTGAAGCTTTCTTT.

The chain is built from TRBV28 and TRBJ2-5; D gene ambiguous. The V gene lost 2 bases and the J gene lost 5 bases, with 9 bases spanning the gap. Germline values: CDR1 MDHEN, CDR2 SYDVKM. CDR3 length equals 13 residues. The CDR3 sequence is CASSLSPAETQYF. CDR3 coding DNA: TGTGCCAGCAGTTTAAGCCCTGCGGAGACCCAGTACTTC.

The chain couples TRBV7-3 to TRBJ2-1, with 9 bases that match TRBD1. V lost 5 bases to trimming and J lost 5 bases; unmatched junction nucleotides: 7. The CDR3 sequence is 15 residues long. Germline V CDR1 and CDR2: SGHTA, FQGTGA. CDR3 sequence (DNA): TGTGCCAGCAGCCCTCGGGACAGGGCGAACAATGAGCAGTTCTTC. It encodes CASSPRDRANNEQFF. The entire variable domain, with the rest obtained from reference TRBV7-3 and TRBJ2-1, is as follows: GAGVSQTPSNKVTEKGKYVELRCDPISGHTALYWYRQSLGQGPEFLIYFQGTGAADDSGLPNDRFFAVRPEGSVSTLKIQRTERGDSAVYLCASSPRDRANNEQFFGPGTRLTVL.

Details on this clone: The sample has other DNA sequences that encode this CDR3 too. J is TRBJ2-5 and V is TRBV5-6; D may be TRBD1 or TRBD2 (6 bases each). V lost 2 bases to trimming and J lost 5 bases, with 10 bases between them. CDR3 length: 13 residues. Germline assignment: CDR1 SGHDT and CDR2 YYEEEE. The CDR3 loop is CASSLGGGETQYF. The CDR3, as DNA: TGTGCCAGCAGCTTAGGAGGGGGTGAGACCCAGTACTTC.

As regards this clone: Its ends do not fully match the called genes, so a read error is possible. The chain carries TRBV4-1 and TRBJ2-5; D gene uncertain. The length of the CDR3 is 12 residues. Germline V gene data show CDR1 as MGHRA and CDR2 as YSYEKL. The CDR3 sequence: CASSQDPQTKYF. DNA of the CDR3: TGCGCCAGCAGCCAAGATCCTCAGACCAAGTACTTC.

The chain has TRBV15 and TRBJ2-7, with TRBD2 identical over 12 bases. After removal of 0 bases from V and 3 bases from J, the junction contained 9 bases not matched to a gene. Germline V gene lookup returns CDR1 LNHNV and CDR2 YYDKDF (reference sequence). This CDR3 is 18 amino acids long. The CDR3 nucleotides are TGTGCCACCAGCAGAGATCTTAGGACTAGCGGGACTGACTACGAGCAGTACTTC. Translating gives CATSRDLRTSGTDYEQYF.

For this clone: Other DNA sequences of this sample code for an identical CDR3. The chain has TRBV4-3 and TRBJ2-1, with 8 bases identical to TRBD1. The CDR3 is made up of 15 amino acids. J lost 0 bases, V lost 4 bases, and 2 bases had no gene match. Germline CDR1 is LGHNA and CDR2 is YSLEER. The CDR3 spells CASSPGTGSYNEQFF. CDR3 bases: TGCGCCAGCAGCCCGGGGACAGGCTCCTACAATGAGCAGTTCTTC.

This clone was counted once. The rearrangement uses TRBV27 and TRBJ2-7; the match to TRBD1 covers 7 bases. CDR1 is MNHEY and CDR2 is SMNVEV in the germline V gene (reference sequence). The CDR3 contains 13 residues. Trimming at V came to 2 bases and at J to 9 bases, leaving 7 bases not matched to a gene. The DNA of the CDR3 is TGTGCCAGCAGTTTAACAGGGGCCCCCGGGCAGTACTTC. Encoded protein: CASSLTGAPGQYF.

The CDR3 sequence is CSAKQGLEAFF. The CDR3 bases are TGCAGTGCCAAACAGGGCCTAGAAGCTTTCTTT. V gene TRBV20-1 combines with J gene TRBJ1-1; D perhaps matches TRBD1 (6 bases). The CDR3 is 11 amino acids. Germline-derived CDR1 and CDR2 are DFQATT and SNEGSKA (reference sequence). Trimming left V 6 bases short and J 8 bases short, with 13 bases between.

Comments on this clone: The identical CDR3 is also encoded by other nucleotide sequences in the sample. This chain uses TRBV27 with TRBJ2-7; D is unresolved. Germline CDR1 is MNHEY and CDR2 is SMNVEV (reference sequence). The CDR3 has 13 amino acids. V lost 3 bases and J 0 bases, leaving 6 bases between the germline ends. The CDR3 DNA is TGTGCCAGCAGTTTTTCGGGCTCCTACGAGCAGTACTTC. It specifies CASSFSGSYEQYF.

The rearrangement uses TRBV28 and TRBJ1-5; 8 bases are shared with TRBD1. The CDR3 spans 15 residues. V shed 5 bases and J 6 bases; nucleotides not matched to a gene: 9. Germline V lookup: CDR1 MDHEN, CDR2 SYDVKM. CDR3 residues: CASSLEDRAGQPQHF. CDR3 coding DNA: TGTGCCAGCAGTCTGGAGGACAGGGCGGGTCAGCCCCAGCATTTT.

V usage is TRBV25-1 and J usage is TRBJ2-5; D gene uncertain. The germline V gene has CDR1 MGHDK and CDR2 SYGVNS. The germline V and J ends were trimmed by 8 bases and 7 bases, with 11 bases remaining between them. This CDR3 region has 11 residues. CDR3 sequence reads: CASHGEGTQYF. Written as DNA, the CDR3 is TGTGCCAGCCACGGAGAAGGGACCCAGTACTTC. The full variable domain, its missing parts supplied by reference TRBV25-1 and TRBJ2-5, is EADIYQTPRYLVIGTGKKITLECSQTMGHDKMYWYQQDPGMELHLIHYSYGVNSTEKGDLSSESTVSRIRTEHFPLTLESARPSHTSQYLCASHGEGTQYFGPGTRLLVL.

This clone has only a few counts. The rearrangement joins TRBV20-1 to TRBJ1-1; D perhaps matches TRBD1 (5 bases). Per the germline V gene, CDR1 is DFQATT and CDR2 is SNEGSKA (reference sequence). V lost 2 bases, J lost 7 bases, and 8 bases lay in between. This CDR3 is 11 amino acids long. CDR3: CSARRQGEAFF. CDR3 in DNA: TGCAGTGCTAGAAGGCAGGGTGAAGCTTTCTTT.

CDR3 residues: CASSFGGLGSYEQYF. DNA of the CDR3: TGTGCCAGCAGTTTTGGAGGGCTGGGGTCCTACGAGCAGTACTTC. The chain couples TRBV27 to TRBJ2-7, with D possibly matching TRBD2 (6 bases). V lost 3 bases, J lost 1 base, and 13 bases lay in between. The CDR3 runs to 15 residues. Germline V CDR1 and CDR2: MNHEY, SMNVEV (reference sequence).

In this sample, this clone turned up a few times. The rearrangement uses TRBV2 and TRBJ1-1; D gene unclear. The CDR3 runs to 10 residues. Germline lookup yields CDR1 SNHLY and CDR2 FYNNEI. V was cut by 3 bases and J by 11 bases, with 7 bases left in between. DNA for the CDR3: TGTGCCAGCAGTGACGGCCGGGCTTTCTTT. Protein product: CASSDGRAFF.

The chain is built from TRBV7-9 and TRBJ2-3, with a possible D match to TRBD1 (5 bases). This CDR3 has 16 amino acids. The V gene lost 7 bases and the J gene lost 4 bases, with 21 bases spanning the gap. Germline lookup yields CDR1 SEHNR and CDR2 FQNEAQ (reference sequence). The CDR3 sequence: CASNPWGQPGADTQYF. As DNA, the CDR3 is TGTGCCAGCAACCCCTGGGGCCAACCTGGGGCAGATACGCAGTATTTT.

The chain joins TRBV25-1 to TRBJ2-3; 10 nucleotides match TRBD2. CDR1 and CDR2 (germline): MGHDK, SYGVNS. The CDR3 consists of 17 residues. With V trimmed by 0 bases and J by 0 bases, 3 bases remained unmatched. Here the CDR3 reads CASSEYGLAESTDTQYF. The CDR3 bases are TGTGCCAGCAGTGAATACGGACTAGCGGAAAGCACAGATACGCAGTATTTT.

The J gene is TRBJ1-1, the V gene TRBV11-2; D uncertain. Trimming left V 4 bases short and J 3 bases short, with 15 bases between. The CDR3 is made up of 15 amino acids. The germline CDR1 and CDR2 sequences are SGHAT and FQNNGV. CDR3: CASSSPARGYTEAFF. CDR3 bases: TGTGCCAGCAGCTCCCCGGCACGGGGATACACTGAAGCTTTCTTT.

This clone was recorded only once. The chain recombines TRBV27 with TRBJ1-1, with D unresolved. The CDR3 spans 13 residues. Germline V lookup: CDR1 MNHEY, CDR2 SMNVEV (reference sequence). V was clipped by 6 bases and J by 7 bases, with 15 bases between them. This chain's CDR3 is CASSLYSGVEAFF. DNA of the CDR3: TGTGCCAGCAGCCTTTACTCTGGGGTTGAAGCTTTCTTT.

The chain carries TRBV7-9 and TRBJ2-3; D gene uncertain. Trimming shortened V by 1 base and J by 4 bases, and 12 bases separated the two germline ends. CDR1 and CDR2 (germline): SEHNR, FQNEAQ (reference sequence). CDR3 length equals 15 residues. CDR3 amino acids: CASSLGAGWADTQYF. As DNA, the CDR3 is TGTGCCAGCAGCTTAGGGGCAGGTTGGGCAGATACGCAGTATTTT.

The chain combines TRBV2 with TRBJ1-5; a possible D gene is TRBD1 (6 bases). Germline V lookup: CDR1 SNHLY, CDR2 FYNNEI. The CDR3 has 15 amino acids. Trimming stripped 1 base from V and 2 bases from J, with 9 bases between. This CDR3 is CASSEGTARNQPQHF. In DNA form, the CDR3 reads TGTGCCAGCAGTGAAGGGACAGCTCGCAATCAGCCCCAGCATTTT.

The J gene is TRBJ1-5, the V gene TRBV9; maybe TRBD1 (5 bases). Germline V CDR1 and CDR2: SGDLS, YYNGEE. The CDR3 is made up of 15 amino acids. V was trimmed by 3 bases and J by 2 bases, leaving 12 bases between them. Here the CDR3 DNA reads TGTGCCAGCAGCGAACTCGGGACGGGCAATCAGCCCCAGCATTTT. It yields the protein CASSELGTGNQPQHF.